This T cell receptor (beta chain) was obtained from a study of cytomegalovirus exposure and HLA in healthy donors. Findings and caveats of the study: As was reported, the HLA-A and HLA-B alleles of most subjects were accurately predicted from TCR beta sequences. Later analysis found that TCR beta chains associated with HLA were more clonally expanded than other, equally common chains.

Concerning this clone: Antigen: not known.

Primers: 60 Vbeta forward and 13 Jbeta reverse. The protocol was immunoSEQ multiplex PCR, while the TCRdb copy is restricted to in-frame clones and leaves out a portion. The sample has about 160,000 clones; around 74% are singletons. The V gene lost 5 bases and the J gene lost 3 bases, with 17 bases spanning the gap. The CDR3 loop spans 15 amino acids. Looked up from germline, CDR1 is SGDLS and CDR2 is YYNGEE. The sequence was collected from a female donor in good health and CMV-seronegative. The chain employs TRBV9 and TRBJ1-1; D perhaps matches TRBD1 (5 bases). Material: PBMCs. Written as DNA, the CDR3 is TGTGCCAGCAGTCCCCTTACAGTCAGGGACACTGAAGCTTTCTTT. This sequence encodes CASSPLTVRDTEAFF.